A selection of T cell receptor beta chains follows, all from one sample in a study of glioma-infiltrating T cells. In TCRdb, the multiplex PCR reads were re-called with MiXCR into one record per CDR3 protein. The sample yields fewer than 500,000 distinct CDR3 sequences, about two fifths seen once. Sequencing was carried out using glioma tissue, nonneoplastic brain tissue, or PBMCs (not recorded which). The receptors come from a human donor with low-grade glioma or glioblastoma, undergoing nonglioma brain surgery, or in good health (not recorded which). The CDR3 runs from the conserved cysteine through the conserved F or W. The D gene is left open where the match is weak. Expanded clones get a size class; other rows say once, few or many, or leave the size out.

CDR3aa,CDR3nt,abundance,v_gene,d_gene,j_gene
CAWGGRNTGAFF,TGTGCCTGGGGGGGAAGAAACACTGGTGCTTTCTTT,once,TRBV7-2,-,TRBJ1-1
CASSRLAGGPTRSYEQYF,TGTGCCAGCAGTCGACTAGCGGGAGGCCCAACCCGCTCCTACGAGCAGTACTTC,-,TRBV28,TRBD2,TRBJ2-7
CASSFVIGANTEAFF,TGTGCCAGCAGCTTTGTTATTGGGGCCAACACTGAAGCTTTCTTT,few,TRBV7-8,-,TRBJ1-1
CATSDGEGAVSGANVLTF,TGTGCCACCAGTGACGGGGAGGGGGCCGTCTCTGGGGCCAACGTCCTGACTTTC,-,TRBV24-1,-,TRBJ2-6
CASSQGQGTREQYF,TGCGCCAGCAGCCAAGGACAGGGAACGCGCGAGCAGTACTTC,-,TRBV7-2,TRBD1,TRBJ2-7
CASSPPSSGVFYNEQFF,TGTGCCAGCAGCCCCCCCTCGTCGGGAGTTTTTTACAATGAGCAGTTCTTC,-,TRBV7-9,-,TRBJ2-1
CASSSPSGRTYEQYF,TGTGCCAGCAGTTCCCCGAGCGGGCGCACCTACGAGCAGTACTTC,few,TRBV28,-,TRBJ2-7
CASSLEGGLAVSYNEQFF,TGTGCCAGCAGCTTGGAAGGTGGACTAGCCGTTTCCTACAATGAGCAGTTCTTC,few,TRBV5-4,TRBD2,TRBJ2-1
CASSEYRGLENIQYF,TGTGCCAGCAGTGAATACAGGGGCCTGGAAAACATTCAGTACTTC,few,TRBV2,TRBD1,TRBJ2-4
CATSRGQGTNEQFF,TGTGCCACCAGCAGAGGACAGGGGACAAATGAGCAGTTCTTC,few,TRBV15,TRBD1,TRBJ2-1
CSARISYEQYF,TGCAGTGCTAGGATATCCTACGAGCAGTACTTC,many,TRBV20-1,-,TRBJ2-7
CSARDGSLGTGGTEAFF,TGCAGTGCTAGAGATGGGAGTTTAGGGACAGGAGGGACTGAAGCTTTCTTT,-,TRBV20-1,TRBD1,TRBJ1-1
CASSDSGRTYYGYTF,TGTGCCAGCAGTGACTCGGGACGGACATACTATGGCTACACCTTC,many,TRBV28,-,TRBJ1-2
CASSQDNTGELFF,TGCGCCAGCAGCCAGGATAACACCGGGGAGCTGTTTTTT,-,TRBV4-3,-,TRBJ2-2
CASSEEVTNEKLFF,TGTGCCAGCAGCGAAGAAGTGACTAATGAAAAACTGTTTTTT,-,TRBV7-6,-,TRBJ1-4
CASSPFYRGKNTEAFF,TGTGCCAGCAGCCCCTTTTACAGGGGAAAGAACACTGAAGCTTTCTTT,few,TRBV7-6,TRBD1,TRBJ1-1
CASSLVPPPVSNEQFF,TGCGCCAGCAGCTTGGTGCCGCCACCTGTAAGCAATGAGCAGTTCTTC,-,TRBV5-1,-,TRBJ2-1
CASSYSGAGENEQFF,TGTGCCAGCAGTTACTCCGGGGCAGGGGAGAATGAGCAGTTCTTC,many,TRBV6-6,-,TRBJ2-1
CASSSPRGGINILNTEAFF,TGTGCCAGCAGTTCCCCCAGGGGGGGGATAAACATTTTGAACACTGAAGCTTTCTTT,-,TRBV6-1,TRBD1,TRBJ1-1
CSSSLPSAYDIQYF,TGTTCCAGCAGTTTACCTAGCGCTTATGACATTCAGTACTTC,-,TRBV28,-,TRBJ2-4
CSAIDGGSGNTIYF,TGCAGTGCGATCGACGGGGGTTCTGGAAACACCATATATTTT,-,TRBV20-1,-,TRBJ1-3
CASSEWSGGGDEQFF,TGTGCCAGCAGTGAATGGTCCGGGGGGGGCGATGAGCAGTTCTTC,many,TRBV6-1,TRBD2,TRBJ2-1
CASSSRQKSNQPQHF,TGTGCCAGCAGTTCCCGACAGAAGAGCAATCAGCCCCAGCATTTT,many,TRBV27,-,TRBJ1-5
CASSQVQGSPYEQYF,TGCGCCAGCAGCCAAGTTCAGGGAAGTCCCTACGAGCAGTACTTC,-,TRBV4-1,-,TRBJ2-7
CSARDRLAGPSYEQYF,TGCAGTGCTAGAGATCGACTAGCGGGTCCCTCCTACGAGCAGTACTTC,many,TRBV20-1,TRBD2,TRBJ2-7
CSASSTGDNLHEQYF,TGCAGTGCTAGTTCCACGGGTGACAACCTCCACGAGCAGTACTTC,many,TRBV20-1,-,TRBJ2-7
CASRDDYNEQFF,TGTGCCAGCAGGGACGACTACAATGAGCAGTTCTTC,few,TRBV2,-,TRBJ2-1
CASSFRPGRSSGNTIYF,TGTGCCAGCAGCTTCCGTCCGGGACGGAGCTCTGGAAACACCATATATTTT,few,TRBV7-8,-,TRBJ1-3
CASGFRKGGEQFF,TGTGCCAGCGGTTTTCGCAAAGGGGGTGAGCAGTTCTTC,-,TRBV28,-,TRBJ2-1
CASGRILGNEQYF,TGTGCCAGCGGTCGGATTCTGGGTAACGAGCAGTACTTC,many,TRBV27,-,TRBJ2-7
CASSEFPPTSGRGNEQFF,TGTGCCAGCAGTGAATTTCCTCCAACTAGCGGGAGGGGCAATGAGCAGTTCTTC,-,TRBV25-1,TRBD2,TRBJ2-1
CASSPNQLQETQYF,TGTGCCAGCTCACCGAACCAACTTCAAGAGACCCAGTACTTC,-,TRBV18,-,TRBJ2-5
CASSPRVEQYF,TGTGCCAGCAGTCCCAGGGTCGAGCAGTACTTC,-,TRBV6-1,-,TRBJ2-7
CASSFRRFGGDTQYF,TGTGCCAGCAGCTTCAGGAGGTTCGGCGGAGATACGCAGTATTTT,-,TRBV7-2,-,TRBJ2-3
CAISGWADTGELFF,TGTGCCATCAGTGGCTGGGCAGACACCGGGGAGCTGTTTTTT,few,TRBV10-3,-,TRBJ2-2
CASSYPGTGELFF,TGTGCCAGCAGTTACCCGGGCACCGGGGAGCTGTTTTTT,-,TRBV6-6,-,TRBJ2-2
CVSSFSGNYGHTF,TGTGTCAGCAGCTTCTCGGGAAACTATGGCCACACCTTC,-,TRBV27,-,TRBJ1-2
CASRYRGVDTEAFF,TGTGCCAGCAGGTACAGGGGTGTAGACACTGAAGCTTTCTTT,few,TRBV2,TRBD1,TRBJ1-1
CASSLWSQGAWGTEAFF,TGTGCCAGCAGTTTATGGTCCCAGGGGGCTTGGGGCACTGAAGCTTTCTTT,-,TRBV28,TRBD1,TRBJ1-1
CASSTAYTDTQYF,TGTGCCAGCAGCACCGCATACACAGATACGCAGTATTTT,-,TRBV7-6,-,TRBJ2-3
CSAPRDQVYEQYF,TGCAGTGCTCCCCGGGACCAAGTTTACGAGCAGTACTTC,few,TRBV20-1,-,TRBJ2-7
CASSVQGGNTEAFF,TGTGCCAGCAGTGTTCAGGGGGGGAACACTGAAGCTTTCTTT,many,TRBV27,TRBD1,TRBJ1-1
CATGRDLGTSYEQYF,TGTGCCACCGGCAGAGACTTAGGCACCTCCTACGAGCAGTACTTC,-,TRBV15,-,TRBJ2-7
CATSDHSEAFF,TGTGCCACTTCTGATCACAGTGAAGCTTTCTTT,many,TRBV15,-,TRBJ1-1